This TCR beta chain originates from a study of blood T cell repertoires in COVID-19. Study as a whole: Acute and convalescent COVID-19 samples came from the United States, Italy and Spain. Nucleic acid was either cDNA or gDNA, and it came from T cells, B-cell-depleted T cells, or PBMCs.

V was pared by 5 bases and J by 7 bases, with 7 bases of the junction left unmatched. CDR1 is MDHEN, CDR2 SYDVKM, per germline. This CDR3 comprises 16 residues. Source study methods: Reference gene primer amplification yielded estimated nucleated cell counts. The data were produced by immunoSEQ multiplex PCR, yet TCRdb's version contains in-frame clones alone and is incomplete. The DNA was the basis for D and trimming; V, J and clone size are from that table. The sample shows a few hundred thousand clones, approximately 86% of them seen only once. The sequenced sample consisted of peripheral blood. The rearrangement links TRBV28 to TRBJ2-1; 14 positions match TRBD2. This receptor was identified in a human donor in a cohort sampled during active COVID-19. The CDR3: CASSGGLAGVKNEQFF. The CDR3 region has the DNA TGTGCCAGCAGTGGGGGACTAGCGGGAGTAAAGAATGAGCAGTTCTTC.